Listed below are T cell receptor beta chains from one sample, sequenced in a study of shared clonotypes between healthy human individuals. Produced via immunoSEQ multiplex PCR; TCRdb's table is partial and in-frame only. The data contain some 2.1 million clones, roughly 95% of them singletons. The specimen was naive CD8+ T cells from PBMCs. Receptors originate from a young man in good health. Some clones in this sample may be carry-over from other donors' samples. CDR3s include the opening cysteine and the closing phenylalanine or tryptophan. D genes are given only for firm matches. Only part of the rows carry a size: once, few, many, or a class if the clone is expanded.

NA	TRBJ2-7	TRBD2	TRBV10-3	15	TGTGCCATCGGGAATGGACTAGCGGGAGAGAACGAGCAGTACTTC	CAIGNGLAGENEQYF
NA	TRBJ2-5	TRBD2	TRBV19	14	TGTGCCAGTAGGAGCGGGAGGGCCTATGAGACCCAGTACTTC	CASRSGRAYETQYF
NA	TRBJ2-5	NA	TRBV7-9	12	TGTGCCAGCAGCTTAGTGGGAGAGACCCAGTACTTC	CASSLVGETQYF
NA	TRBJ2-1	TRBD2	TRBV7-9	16	TGTGCCAGCAGCTCGAACAGCGGGAGGGCACGAGGTGAGCAGTTCTTC	CASSSNSGRARGEQFF
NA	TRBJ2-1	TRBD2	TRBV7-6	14	TGTGCCAGCAGCTCCCGACTAGCTGACAATGAGCAGTTCTTC	CASSSRLADNEQFF
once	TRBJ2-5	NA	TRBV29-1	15	TGCAGCGTTGAAGTTTGGGTAGAGGCGGCGCAGACCCAGTACTTC	CSVEVWVEAAQTQYF
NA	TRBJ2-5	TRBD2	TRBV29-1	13	TGCAGCGTTTCCGGACTAGGAGGAGAGACCCAGTACTTC	CSVSGLGGETQYF
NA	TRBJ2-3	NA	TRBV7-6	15	TGTGCCAGCAGCGCCGGGACCGTGCCGCGGGATACGCAGTATTTT	CASSAGTVPRDTQYF
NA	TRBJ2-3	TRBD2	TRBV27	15	TGTGCCAGCAGTTTACCGGGAGGGCCTTGGGATACGCAGTATTTT	CASSLPGGPWDTQYF
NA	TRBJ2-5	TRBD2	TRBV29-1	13	TGCAGCGGGCTAAGCGGGAAACAAGAGACCCAGTACTTC	CSGLSGKQETQYF
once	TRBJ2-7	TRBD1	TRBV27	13	TGTGCCAGCCAGGGACAGGGGTTCAACGAGCAGTACTTC	CASQGQGFNEQYF
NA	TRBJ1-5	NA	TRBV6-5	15	TGTGCCAGCAGTTACTCGATAGGAAGCAATCAGCCCCAGCATTTT	CASSYSIGSNQPQHF
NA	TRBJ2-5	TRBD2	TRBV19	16	TGTGCCAGTAGTATAACGGGACTAGCGGGACAAGAGACCCAGTACTTC	CASSITGLAGQETQYF
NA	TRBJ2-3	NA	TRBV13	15	TGTGCCAGCAGCTTACGGGGAGCTAGCACAGATACGCAGTATTTT	CASSLRGASTDTQYF
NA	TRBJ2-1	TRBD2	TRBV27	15	TGTGCCAGCAGCCCGGGACTAGCGAGTTTGCATGAGCAGTTCTTC	CASSPGLASLHEQFF
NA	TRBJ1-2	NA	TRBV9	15	TGTGCCAGCAGCGTAGGTCCAGGCCCTAACTATGGCTACACCTTC	CASSVGPGPNYGYTF
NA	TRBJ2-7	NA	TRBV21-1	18	TGTGCCAGCACCCGAACTATAGCGGGAGTGTTTTCTGACTACGAGCAGTACTTC	CASTRTIAGVFSDYEQYF
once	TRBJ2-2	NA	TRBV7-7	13	TGTGCCAGCAAGATAAGTCGTACCGGGGAGCTGTTTTTT	CASKISRTGELFF
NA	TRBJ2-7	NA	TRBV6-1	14	TGTGCCAGCAGTGGGGGCAGGGGTTCCTACGAGCAGTACTTC	CASSGGRGSYEQYF
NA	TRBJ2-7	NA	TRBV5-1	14	TGCGCCAGCAGCTTGTCGGGGGGCGCGTACGAGCAGTACTTC	CASSLSGGAYEQYF
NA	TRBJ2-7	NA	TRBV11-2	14	TGTGCCAGCAGCTTAGGTGGAGAGACCTACGAGCAGTACTTC	CASSLGGETYEQYF
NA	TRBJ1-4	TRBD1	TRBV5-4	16	TGTGCCAGCAGCTTGGGCACAGGGGGGCTCCCCGGAGAACTGTTTTTT	CASSLGTGGLPGELFF
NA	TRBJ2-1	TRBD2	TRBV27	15	TGTGCCAGCGGAACTAGCGGGGGATCCTACAATGAGCAGTTCTTC	CASGTSGGSYNEQFF
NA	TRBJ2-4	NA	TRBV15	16	TGTGCCACCAGGAGTGGTATTGGAAGGGCCAAAAACATTCAGTACTTC	CATRSGIGRAKNIQYF
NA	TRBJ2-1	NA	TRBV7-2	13	TGTGCCAGCAGCCAATCTTACTTCAATGAGCAGTTCTTC	CASSQSYFNEQFF
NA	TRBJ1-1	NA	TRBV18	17	TGTGCCAGCTCACCCTCGCGGCAGGGATGGATGAACACTGAAGCTTTCTTT	CASSPSRQGWMNTEAFF
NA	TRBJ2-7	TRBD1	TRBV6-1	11	TGTGCCAGCAGTCCCGGACAGGGGAGAAATTTC	CASSPGQGRNF
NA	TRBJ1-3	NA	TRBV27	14	TGTGCCAGCAGTTCTGGGGGGGTGAGGGACACCATATATTTT	CASSSGGVRDTIYF
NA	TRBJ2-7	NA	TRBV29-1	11	TGCAGCGTTACCCACGGGATGGGTCAGTACTTC	CSVTHGMGQYF
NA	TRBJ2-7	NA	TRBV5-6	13	TGTGCCAGCAGCTTGGGGGATACGGACGAGCAGTACTTC	CASSLGDTDEQYF
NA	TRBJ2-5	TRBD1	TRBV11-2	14	TGTGCCAGCAGCCCAAGGGACAGCCAAGAGACCCAGTACTTC	CASSPRDSQETQYF
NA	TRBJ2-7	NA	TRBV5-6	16	TGTGCCAGCAGACGTGCCCGGGACGACAATAACTACGAGCAGTACTTC	CASRRARDDNNYEQYF
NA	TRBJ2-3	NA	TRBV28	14	TGTGCCAGCAGTTTAACCGGGAGCGCAGATACGCAGTATTTT	CASSLTGSADTQYF
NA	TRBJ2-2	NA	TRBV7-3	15	TGTGCCAGCAGCCCGGGACCGGAGAACACCGGGGAGCTGTTTTTT	CASSPGPENTGELFF
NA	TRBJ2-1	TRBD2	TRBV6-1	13	TGTGCCAGCAGGGAGACGGGGGGCAATGAGCAGTTCTTC	CASRETGGNEQFF
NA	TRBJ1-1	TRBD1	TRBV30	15	TGTGCCTGGAGGGGGCCAAGGCAGGGGGTCCAGCAAGCTTTCTTT	CAWRGPRQGVQQAFF
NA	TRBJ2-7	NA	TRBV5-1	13	TGCGCCAGCAGGGGCGGGTGGGACTACGAGCAGTACTTC	CASRGGWDYEQYF
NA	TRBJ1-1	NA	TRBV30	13	TGTGCCTGGAGTGTAAGCCAGGGCACTGAAGCTTTCTTT	CAWSVSQGTEAFF
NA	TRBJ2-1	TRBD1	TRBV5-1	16	TGCGCCAGCAGCCTAACATACAGGGGCTCCTACAATGAGCAGTTCTTC	CASSLTYRGSYNEQFF
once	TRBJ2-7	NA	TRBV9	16	TGTGCCTCAACCGCCGGGCTTCTCGGTTCCTCCTACGAGCAGTACTTC	CASTAGLLGSSYEQYF
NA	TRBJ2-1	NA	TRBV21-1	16	TGTGCCAGCACCGAATCGGGGGGCGCTTACTACAATGAGCAGTTCTTC	CASTESGGAYYNEQFF
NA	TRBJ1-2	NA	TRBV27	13	TGTGCCAGCAGTTTTGGGGCTAACTATGGCTACACCTTC	CASSFGANYGYTF
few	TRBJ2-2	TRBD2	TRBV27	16	TGTGCCAGCAGTTTATACCTAGCGGACAACACCGGGGAGCTGTTTTTT	CASSLYLADNTGELFF
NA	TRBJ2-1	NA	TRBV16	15	TGTGCCAGCAGCCAACCCGCCTCCCCGGAGAATGAGCAGTTCTTC	CASSQPASPENEQFF
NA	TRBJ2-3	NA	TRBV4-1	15	TGCGCCAGCAGCCAACATGAGCGGTCCACAGATACGCAGTATTTT	CASSQHERSTDTQYF
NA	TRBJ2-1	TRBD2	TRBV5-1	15	TGCGCCAGCAGCTTCCTAGCGGGGGGCCGCAGTGAGCAGTTCTTC	CASSFLAGGRSEQFF
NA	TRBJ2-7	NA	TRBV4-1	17	TGCGCCAGCAGCCAAGTCGATTTAAGGGACGGGGCCTACGAGCAGTACTTC	CASSQVDLRDGAYEQYF
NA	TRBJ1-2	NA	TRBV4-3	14	TGCGCCAGCAGCCAAGGCGCAGGCCCTTATGGCTACACCTTC	CASSQGAGPYGYTF
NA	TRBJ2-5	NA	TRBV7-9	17	TGTGCCAGCAGCTCTTCATTTCACTCCGGTCTCCAAGAGACCCAGTACTTC	CASSSSFHSGLQETQYF
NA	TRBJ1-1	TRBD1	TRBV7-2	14	TGTGCCAGCAGCTCGGACAGGGTTCACCCTGAAGCTTTCTTT	CASSSDRVHPEAFF
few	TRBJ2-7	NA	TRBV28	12	TGTGCCAGCAGTTTTGGCACCTACGAGCAGTACTTC	CASSFGTYEQYF
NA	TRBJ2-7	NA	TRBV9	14	TGTGCCAGCAGCGATTTGAAGGACTCCTACGAGCAGTACTTC	CASSDLKDSYEQYF
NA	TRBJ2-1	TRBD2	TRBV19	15	TGTGCCAGTAACCCACTAGCGGGACACTACAATGAGCAGTTCTTC	CASNPLAGHYNEQFF
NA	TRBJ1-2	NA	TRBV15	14	TGTGCCACCAGCAGAGATTCCGGGGGCGATGGCTACACCTTC	CATSRDSGGDGYTF
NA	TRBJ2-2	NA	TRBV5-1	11	TGCGCCAGCAGAATAACCGGGGAGCTGTTTTTT	CASRITGELFF
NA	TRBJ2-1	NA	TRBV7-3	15	TGTGCCAGCAGCACGGCAGCGGGCCTATACAATGAGCAGTTCTTC	CASSTAAGLYNEQFF
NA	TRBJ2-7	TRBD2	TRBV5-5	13	TGTGCCAGCAGCTGGCGGGAGATTTACGAGCAGTACTTC	CASSWREIYEQYF
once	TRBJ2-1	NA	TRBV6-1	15	TGTGCCAGCAGTGAAGCGCGGGCTTCCTCATGGGAGCAGTTCTTC	CASSEARASSWEQFF
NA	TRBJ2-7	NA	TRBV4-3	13	TGCGCCAGCAGCCAAGGGACAGTCGGCGAGCAGTACTTC	CASSQGTVGEQYF
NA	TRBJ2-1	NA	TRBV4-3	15	TGCGCCAGCAGCCAAGGACTAGGTTATTACAATGAGCAGTTCTTC	CASSQGLGYYNEQFF